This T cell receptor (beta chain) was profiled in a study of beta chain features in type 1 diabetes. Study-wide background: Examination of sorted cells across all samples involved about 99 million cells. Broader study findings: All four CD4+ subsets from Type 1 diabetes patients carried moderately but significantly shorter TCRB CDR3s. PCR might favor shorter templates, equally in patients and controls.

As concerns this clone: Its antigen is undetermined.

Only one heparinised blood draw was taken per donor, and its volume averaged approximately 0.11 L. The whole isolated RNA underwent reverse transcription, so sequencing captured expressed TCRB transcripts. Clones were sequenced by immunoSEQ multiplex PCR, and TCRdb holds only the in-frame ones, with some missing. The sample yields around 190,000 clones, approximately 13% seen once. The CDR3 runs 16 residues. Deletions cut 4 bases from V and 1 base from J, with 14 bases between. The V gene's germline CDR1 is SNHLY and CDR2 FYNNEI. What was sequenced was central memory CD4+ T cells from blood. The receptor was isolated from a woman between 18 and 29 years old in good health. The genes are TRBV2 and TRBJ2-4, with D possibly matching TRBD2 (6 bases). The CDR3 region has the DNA TGTGCCAGCAGTGGGCGGCGGGAACCCGCCAAAAACATTCAGTACTTC. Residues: CASSGRREPAKNIQYF. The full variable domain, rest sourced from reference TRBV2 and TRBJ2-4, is EPEVTQTPSHQVTQMGQEVILRCVPISNHLYFYWYRQILGQKVEFLVSFYNNEISEKSEIFDDQFSVERPDGSNFTLKIRSTKLEDSAMYFCASSGRREPAKNIQYFGAGTRLSVL.